Presented here are 5 T cell receptor beta chains from one specimen sequenced in a study of OX40 agonist ivuxolimab in advanced cancers. The method was immunoSEQ multiplex PCR; TCRdb's version includes in-frame clones alone and lacks a portion of them. The sample lists about 81,000 clones, about 86% occurring once. Sequenced here: CD4+ or CD8+ T cells sorted from blood, sampled in a trial of the OX40 agonist ivuxolimab. These receptors were obtained from an adult with an advanced solid tumor such as melanoma, head and neck, liver or kidney cancer.

The chain carries TRBV5-8 and TRBJ1-4; the D is unclear. V lost 1 base to trimming and J lost 8 bases, with 12 bases between them. Germline assignment: CDR1 SGHTS and CDR2 YDEGEE. This CDR3 has 14 residues. As DNA, the CDR3 is TGTGCCAGCAGCTTGTGGGGAAGAAGCGAAAAACTGTTTTTT. Its protein product is CASSLWGRSEKLFF. The variable domain in full, with the rest retrieved from reference TRBV5-8 and TRBJ1-4, is EAGVTQSPTHLIKTRGQQATLRCSPISGHTSVYWYQQALGLGLQFLLWYDEGEERNRGNFPPRFSGRQFPNYSSELNVNALELEDSALYLCASSLWGRSEKLFFGSGTQLSVL.

This chain joins TRBV5-1 and TRBJ2-3; TRBD1 or TRBD2 may be the D gene (6 bases each). The CDR3 contains 16 residues. Trimming removed 4 bases from V and 1 base from J, with 16 bases in between. Germline V gives CDR1 SGHRS, CDR2 YFSETQ. CDR3 sequence reads: CASSALSRGGTDTQYF. The CDR3 DNA follows: TGCGCCAGCAGCGCGTTGAGTAGGGGGGGCACAGATACGCAGTATTTT.

This chain links TRBV11-3 with TRBJ2-3; the D gene is possibly TRBD2 (7 bases). Germline assignment: CDR1 SGHNT and CDR2 YENEEA. CDR3 length equals 15 residues. V was pared by 6 bases and J by 0 bases, with 13 bases between. In nucleotides, the CDR3 is TGTGCCAGCAGTTTCGCGGGGGCTAGCACAGATACGCAGTATTTT. Its translation: CASSFAGASTDTQYF. Complete variable domain (other parts from reference TRBV11-3 and TRBJ2-3): EAGVVQSPRYKIIEKKQPVAFWCNPISGHNTLYWYLQNLGQGPELLIRYENEEAVDDSQLPKDRFSAERLKGVDSTLKIQPAELGDSAVYLCASSFAGASTDTQYFGPGTRLTVL.

The chain uses TRBV25-1 and TRBJ2-2; TRBD2 aligns across 11 bases. Germline-derived CDR1 and CDR2 are MGHDK and SYGVNS. Trimming took 2 bases from V and 7 from J; bases not matched to a gene: 6. The CDR3 consists of 16 residues. In nucleotides, the CDR3 is TGTGCCAGCAGTGAAACAACTAGCGGGAGCCTCGGGGAGCTGTTTTTT. Translated: CASSETTSGSLGELFF.

The CDR3 DNA follows: TGTGCCAGCTCACCGGTACCGGGACAGTATAATTCACCCCTCCACTTT. This sequence encodes CASSPVPGQYNSPLHF. The chain employs TRBV18 and TRBJ1-6; TRBD1 matches at 7 bases. Germline values: CDR1 KGHSH, CDR2 LQKENI. The junction had 6 bases not matched to a gene; V was cut back by 3 bases and J by 4 bases. The CDR3 has 16 amino acids. The full variable domain, in which reference TRBV18 and TRBJ1-6 provide the parts outside the CDR3, is NAGVMQNPRHLVRRRGQEARLRCSPMKGHSHVYWYRQLPEEGLKFMVYLQKENIIDESGMPKERFSAEFPKEGPSILRIQQVVRGDSAAYFCASSPVPGQYNSPLHFGNGTRLTVT.